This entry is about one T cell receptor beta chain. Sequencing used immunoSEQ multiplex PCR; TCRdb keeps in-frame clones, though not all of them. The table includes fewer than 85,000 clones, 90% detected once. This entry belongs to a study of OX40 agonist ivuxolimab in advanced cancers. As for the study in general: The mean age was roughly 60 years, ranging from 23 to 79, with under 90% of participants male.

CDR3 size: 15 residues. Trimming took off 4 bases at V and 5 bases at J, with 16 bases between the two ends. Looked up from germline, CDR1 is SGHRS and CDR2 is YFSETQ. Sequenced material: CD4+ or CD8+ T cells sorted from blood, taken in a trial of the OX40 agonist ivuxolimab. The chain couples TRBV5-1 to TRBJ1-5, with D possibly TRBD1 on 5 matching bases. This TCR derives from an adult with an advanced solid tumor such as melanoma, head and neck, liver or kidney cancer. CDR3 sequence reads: CASSPGTLGDQPQHF. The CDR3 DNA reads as TGCGCCAGCAGCCCGGGGACCCTGGGGGATCAGCCCCAGCATTTT.